The rows below give T cell receptor beta chains drawn from one sample of a study of T cells in localized non-small cell lung cancer. Assay: immunoSEQ multiplex PCR; the TCRdb copy retains only in-frame clones and omits some. Seen here are about 2,200 clones, about 31% observed once, and the top ten hold about 12%. This sample comprised normal lung tissue next to the tumor, obtained before any cancer treatment. The receptors were sampled from a female donor over 55 with stage I squamous cell lung carcinoma. Both conserved end residues are part of each CDR3. Fields, in order: J gene, clone size, CDR3 length, D gene, V gene, CDR3 DNA, CDR3 protein. A D gene is named only where the DNA matches it firmly. The listing skips clone size in some rows; elsewhere it reads once, few, many or a size class.

TRBJ2-1	few	14	-	TRBV5-1	TGCGCCAGCAGCTTGGGAGCGGCCTACAATGAGCAGTTCTTC	CASSLGAAYNEQFF
TRBJ1-4	-	14	-	TRBV4-1	TGCGCCAGCAGCCAAGAAGGGGGTTATGAAAAACTGTTTTTT	CASSQEGGYEKLFF
TRBJ1-2	few	13	-	TRBV30	TGTGCCTGGAGCCTTCTGGCGGGGGAAGGCTACACCTTC	CAWSLLAGEGYTF
TRBJ2-3	few	18	TRBD2	TRBV6-8	TGTGCCAGCAGTTACTCTTCACTAGCGGGGGGGGGCTCAGATACGCAGTATTTT	CASSYSSLAGGGSDTQYF
TRBJ1-6	few	15	TRBD1	TRBV11-3	TGTGCCAGCAGCTTAGTAGGACAGGGGGATTCACCCCTCCACTTT	CASSLVGQGDSPLHF
TRBJ1-1	few	14	-	TRBV9	TGTGCCAGCAGCGTAGTAGCAGGGAGCACTGAAGCTTTCTTT	CASSVVAGSTEAFF
TRBJ2-3	medium-sized	16	TRBD2	TRBV11-3	TGTGCCAGCAGCTTAGGCCGGCTAGCGGGAGCAGATACGCAGTATTTT	CASSLGRLAGADTQYF
TRBJ2-6	-	16	-	TRBV19	TGTGCCAGTAGTATAGGGGGGCCCTCTGGGGCCAACGTCCTGACTTTC	CASSIGGPSGANVLTF
TRBJ1-2	few	13	-	TRBV30	TGTGCCTGGAGTGTACAGGGTCTCTATGGCTACACCTTC	CAWSVQGLYGYTF
TRBJ2-1	few	15	-	TRBV11-3	TGTGCCAGCAGCTTATACGCAAGCTCCTACAATGAGCAGTTCTTC	CASSLYASSYNEQFF
TRBJ1-4	-	15	-	TRBV19	TGTGCCAGTAGTACCCACAGGGAAGGGATTGAAAAACTGTTTTTT	CASSTHREGIEKLFF
TRBJ2-2	medium-sized	16	-	TRBV19	TGTGCCAGTAGCGGGACCGCCGCTACGAACACCGGGGAGCTGTTTTTT	CASSGTAATNTGELFF
TRBJ1-1	-	13	-	TRBV6-8	TGTGCCAGCAGTTTAAGGCAGAACACTGAAGCTTTCTTT	CASSLRQNTEAFF
TRBJ2-5	few	16	TRBD2	TRBV11-3	TGTGCCAGCAGCTTAAACGCTGCGGGGGGGGGAGAGACCCAGTACTTC	CASSLNAAGGGETQYF
TRBJ1-1	few	14	-	TRBV11-3	TGTGCCAGCAGCTCGGGACGGATGAACACTGAAGCTTTCTTT	CASSSGRMNTEAFF
TRBJ2-2	-	12	-	TRBV29-1	TGCAGCGCTGGGACTTTCACCGGGGAGCTGTTTTTT	CSAGTFTGELFF
TRBJ1-1	medium-sized	14	TRBD1	TRBV6-8	TGTGCCAGCACCCCGACAGGGCTGAACACTGAAGCTTTCTTT	CASTPTGLNTEAFF
TRBJ1-1	medium-sized	14	TRBD1	TRBV6-8	TGTGCCAGCAGTTCCGGACAGGGGAACACTGAAGCTTTCTTT	CASSSGQGNTEAFF
TRBJ2-4	medium-sized	18	TRBD2	TRBV9	TGTGCCAGCAGCGCCCCGGGACTAGCGGGAGGGAGGGGGGACATTCAGTACTTC	CASSAPGLAGGRGDIQYF
TRBJ2-1	-	15	TRBD1	TRBV7-6	TGTGCCAGCAGCCCCGGGACAGACGCCTACAATGAGCAGTTCTTC	CASSPGTDAYNEQFF
TRBJ1-4	few	14	-	TRBV25-1	TGTGCCAGCAGTGAATCTGGTTCTGGTGAAAAACTGTTTTTT	CASSESGSGEKLFF
TRBJ1-1	-	14	TRBD1	TRBV11-3	TGTGCCAGCAGCTTCGGACAGGGGATCACTGAAGCTTTCTTT	CASSFGQGITEAFF
TRBJ1-1	medium-sized	19	-	TRBV11-3	TGTGCCAGCAGCCCAGATCCCATCACGTGGGGCCTTATGAACACTGAAGCTTTCTTT	CASSPDPITWGLMNTEAFF